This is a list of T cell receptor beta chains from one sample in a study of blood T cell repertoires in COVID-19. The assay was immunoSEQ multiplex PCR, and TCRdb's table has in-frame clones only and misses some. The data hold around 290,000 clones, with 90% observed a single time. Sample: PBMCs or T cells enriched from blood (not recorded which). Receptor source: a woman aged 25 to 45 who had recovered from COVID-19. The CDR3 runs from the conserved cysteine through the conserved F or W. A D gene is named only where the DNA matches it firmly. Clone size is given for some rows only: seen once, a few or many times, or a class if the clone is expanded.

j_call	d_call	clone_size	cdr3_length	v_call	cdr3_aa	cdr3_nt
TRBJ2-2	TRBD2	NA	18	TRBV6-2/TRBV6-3	CASSPGPSGSYKDGELFF	TGTGCCAGCAGTCCCGGACCTAGCGGGAGTTATAAAGACGGGGAGCTGTTTTTT
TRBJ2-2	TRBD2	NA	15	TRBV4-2	CASSQPSGLAGELFF	TGTGCCAGCAGCCAACCTTCGGGACTAGCGGGAGAGCTGTTTTTT
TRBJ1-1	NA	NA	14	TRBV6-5	CASSYSIGETEAFF	TGTGCCAGCAGTTACTCGATAGGGGAAACTGAAGCTTTCTTT
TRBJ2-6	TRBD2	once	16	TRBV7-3	CASSLMGGSGANVLTF	TGTGCCAGCAGCTTAATGGGGGGGTCTGGGGCCAACGTCCTGACTTTC
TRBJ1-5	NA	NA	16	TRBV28	CASQTSTDYSNQPQHF	TGTGCCAGCCAAACCTCGACCGACTATAGCAATCAGCCCCAGCATTTT
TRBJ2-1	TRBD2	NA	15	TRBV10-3	CAISEKAGGPHEQFF	TGTGCCATCAGTGAGAAAGCGGGAGGGCCACATGAGCAGTTCTTC
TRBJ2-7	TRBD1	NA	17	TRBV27	CASSLGTGTGNSYEQYF	TGTGCCAGCAGCCTTGGAACCGGGACAGGGAATTCCTACGAGCAGTACTTC
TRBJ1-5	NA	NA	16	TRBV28	CASSLVGAGVQQPQHF	TGTGCCAGCAGTTTAGTAGGGGCAGGGGTTCAACAGCCCCAGCATTTT
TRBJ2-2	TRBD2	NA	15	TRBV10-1	CASSVGLAFAGELFF	TGCGCCAGCAGTGTGGGACTAGCGTTCGCCGGGGAGCTGTTTTTT
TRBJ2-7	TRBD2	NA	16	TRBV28	CASSLQTSGRAEEQYF	TGTGCCAGCAGTTTACAAACTAGCGGGAGGGCCGAAGAGCAGTACTTC
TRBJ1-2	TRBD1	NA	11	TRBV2	CAGWGQLGYTF	TGTGCCGGCTGGGGACAGCTAGGCTACACCTTC
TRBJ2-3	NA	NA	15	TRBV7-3	CASSLEAGGTDTQYF	TGTGCCAGCAGCTTAGAAGCAGGGGGCACAGATACGCAGTATTTT
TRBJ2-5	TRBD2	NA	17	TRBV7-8	CASSLGLAGRASETQYF	TGTGCCAGCAGCTTAGGGCTCGCCGGGAGGGCCTCGGAGACCCAGTACTTC
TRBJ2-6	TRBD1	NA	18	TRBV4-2	CASSSPGQGKSGANVLTF	TGTGCCAGCAGCTCACCGGGACAGGGGAAGTCTGGGGCCAACGTCCTGACTTTC
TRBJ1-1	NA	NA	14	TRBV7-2	CASSQKAVNTEAFF	TGTGCCAGCAGCCAGAAGGCGGTGAACACTGAAGCTTTCTTT
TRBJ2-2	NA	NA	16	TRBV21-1	CASSKSKDIYTGELFF	TGTGCCAGCAGCAAAAGTAAGGACATCTACACCGGGGAGCTGTTTTTT
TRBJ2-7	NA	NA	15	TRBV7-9	CASSLGVGPHYEQYF	TGTGCCAGCAGCTTAGGAGTGGGCCCCCACTACGAGCAGTACTTC
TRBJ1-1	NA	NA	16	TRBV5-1	CASSPGIPLMNTEAFF	TGCGCCAGCAGCCCCGGGATACCCTTGATGAACACTGAAGCTTTCTTT
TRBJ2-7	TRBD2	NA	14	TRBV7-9	CASSLLAGGREQYF	TGTGCCAGCAGCCTGCTAGCGGGAGGTAGGGAGCAGTACTTC
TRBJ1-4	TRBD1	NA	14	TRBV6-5	CASSPGQGHEKLFF	TGTGCCAGCTCCCCGGGACAGGGTCATGAAAAACTGTTTTTT
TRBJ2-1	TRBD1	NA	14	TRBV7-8	CASSFWTGNNEQFF	TGTGCCAGCAGCTTTTGGACAGGGAATAATGAGCAGTTCTTC
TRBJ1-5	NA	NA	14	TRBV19	CASSIGRSNQPQHF	TGTGCCAGTAGTATTGGGAGGAGCAATCAGCCCCAGCATTTT
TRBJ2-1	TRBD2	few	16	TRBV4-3	CASSQDPAGGYNEQFF	TGCGCCAGCAGCCAAGATCCAGCGGGAGGCTACAATGAGCAGTTCTTC
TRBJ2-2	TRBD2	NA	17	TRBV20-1	CSASYSGRLTDTGELFF	TGCAGTGCTAGTTATAGCGGGAGGTTAACGGACACCGGGGAGCTGTTTTTT
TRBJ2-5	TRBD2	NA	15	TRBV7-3	CASSLGTSGVETQYF	TGTGCCAGCAGCCTTGGGACTAGCGGGGTAGAGACCCAGTACTTC
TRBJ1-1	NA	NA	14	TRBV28	CASRRKGGDTEAFF	TGTGCCAGCAGGCGGAAGGGAGGGGACACTGAAGCTTTCTTT
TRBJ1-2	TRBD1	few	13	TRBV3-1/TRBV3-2	CASSPGQGGGYTF	TGTGCCAGCAGCCCGGGACAGGGAGGCGGCTACACCTTC
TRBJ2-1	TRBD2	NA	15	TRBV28	CASSFRGRARNEQFF	TGTGCCAGCAGTTTTCGCGGGAGGGCCCGAAATGAGCAGTTCTTC
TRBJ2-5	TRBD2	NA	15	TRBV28	CASSTSGGVQETQYF	TGTGCCAGCAGTACCAGCGGGGGAGTTCAAGAGACCCAGTACTTC
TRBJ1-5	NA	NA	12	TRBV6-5	CASSSPNQPQHF	TGTGCCAGCAGTTCCCCTAATCAGCCCCAGCATTTT
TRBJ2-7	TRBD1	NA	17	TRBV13	CASSSIVRDRGQDEQYF	TGTGCCAGCAGCTCAATCGTCCGGGACAGGGGGCAGGACGAGCAGTACTTC
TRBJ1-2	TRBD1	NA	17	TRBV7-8	CASRSGTGASINYGYTF	TGTGCCAGCAGATCCGGGACAGGAGCCTCTATTAACTATGGCTACACCTTC
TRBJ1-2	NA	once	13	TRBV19	CASSARSGYGYTF	TGTGCCAGTAGTGCCCGTTCAGGGTATGGCTACACCTTC
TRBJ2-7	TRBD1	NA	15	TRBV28	CASSEPGTGAYEQYF	TGTGCCAGCAGTGAGCCCGGGACAGGGGCCTACGAGCAGTACTTC
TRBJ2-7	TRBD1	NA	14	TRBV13	CASSFRDRAYEQYF	TGTGCCAGCAGCTTCCGGGACAGGGCATACGAGCAGTACTTC
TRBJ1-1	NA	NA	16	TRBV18	CASSPPSGRVNTEAFF	TGTGCCAGCTCACCACCGTCGGGCAGGGTGAACACTGAAGCTTTCTTT
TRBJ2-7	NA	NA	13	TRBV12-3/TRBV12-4	CASSRDISYEQYF	TGTGCCAGCAGCCGGGACATTTCCTACGAGCAGTACTTC
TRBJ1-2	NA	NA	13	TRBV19	CASSIRANYGYTF	TGTGCCAGTAGTATTAGAGCTAACTATGGCTACACCTTC
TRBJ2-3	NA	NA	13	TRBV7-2	CASSYRAGDTQYF	TGTGCCAGCAGCTACAGGGCGGGAGATACGCAGTATTTT
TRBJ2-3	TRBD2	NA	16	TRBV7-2	CASSSRVAGVSDTQYF	TGTGCCAGCAGCTCCCGAGTAGCGGGAGTGTCAGATACGCAGTATTTT
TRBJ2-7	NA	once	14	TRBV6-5	CASIPKDLHYEQYF	TGTGCCAGCATCCCGAAGGACTTGCACTACGAGCAGTACTTC
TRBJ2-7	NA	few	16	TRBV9	CASSAVSGTSSYEQYF	TGTGCCAGCAGCGCTGTCAGCGGTACCAGCTCCTACGAGCAGTACTTC
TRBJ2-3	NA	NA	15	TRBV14	CASSRVGDSTDTQYF	TGTGCCAGCAGCAGGGTGGGAGATAGCACAGATACGCAGTATTTT
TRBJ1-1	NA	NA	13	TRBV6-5	CASQTVEGLWAFF	TGTGCCAGTCAGACCGTCGAAGGACTGTGGGCTTTCTTT
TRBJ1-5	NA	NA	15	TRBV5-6	CASSLNSGRVQPQHF	TGTGCCAGCAGCTTGAACTCAGGGAGGGTTCAGCCCCAGCATTTT
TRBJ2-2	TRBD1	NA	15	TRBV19	CASSMWAGGDGELFF	TGTGCCAGTAGTATGTGGGCAGGGGGTGACGGGGAGCTGTTTTTT
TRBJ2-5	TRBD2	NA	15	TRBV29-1	CSVEIISGRGETQYF	TGCAGCGTTGAAATAATTAGCGGGAGAGGAGAGACCCAGTACTTC